These 11 T cell receptor beta chains came from one sample sequenced in a study of blood T cell repertoires in COVID-19. Generated by immunoSEQ multiplex PCR, the TCRdb table keeps only in-frame clones and is missing some. The table records 350,000 to 400,000 clones, 85% to 90% of them present only once. The sample was PBMCs or T cells enriched from blood (not recorded which). The receptors derive from a man in his late teens or twenties who had recovered from COVID-19.

The chain combines TRBV4-1 with TRBJ2-5; 10 bases are shared with TRBD2. This CDR3 contains 16 residues. The V and J ends lost 0 bases and 2 bases, in that order; junction bases with no gene match: 3. Germline V gives CDR1 MGHRA, CDR2 YSYEKL. The CDR3 reads CASSQDGAGGQETQYF. The CDR3 coding sequence is TGCGCCAGCAGCCAAGATGGAGCGGGGGGGCAAGAGACCCAGTACTTC.

The chain joins TRBV7-9 to TRBJ1-4; D gene ambiguous. This CDR3 is 17 amino acids long. Germline CDR1 and CDR2: SEHNR and FQNEAQ (reference sequence). V dropped 3 bases and J dropped 1 base, with 15 bases sitting between them. The CDR3 DNA follows: TGTGCCAGCAGCTTCTTGCCGGGGAAGGGAACTAATGAAAAACTGTTTTTT. Residues: CASSFLPGKGTNEKLFF.

This sequence joins TRBV28 and TRBJ1-1; TRBD1 matches at 7 bases. CDR3 length: 15 residues. V gave up 5 bases and J gave up 0 bases; unmatched junction bases: 6. Germline V gene lookup returns CDR1 MDHEN and CDR2 SYDVKM. For the CDR3, the DNA is TGTGCCAGCAGTGGGGCCGACAGGGTGAACACTGAAGCTTTCTTT. This gives the protein CASSGADRVNTEAFF.

This chain connects TRBV13 to TRBJ2-2; D is perhaps TRBD1 (6 bases). V was shortened by 5 bases and J by 5 bases, with 12 bases between the two germline ends. The V gene's germline CDR1 is PRHDT and CDR2 FYEKMQ (reference sequence). The CDR3 totals 14 residues. The CDR3 loop reads CASSEGVLTGELFF. In DNA, the CDR3 is TGTGCCAGCAGCGAGGGGGTCCTAACCGGGGAGCTGTTTTTT.

The rearrangement joins TRBV6-5 to TRBJ1-2; possible D gene TRBD1, 6 bases. CDR3 size: 14 residues. Trimming removed 5 bases from V and 1 base from J, with 11 bases in between. Germline CDR1 and CDR2: MNHEY and SVGAGI. CDR3 residues: CASSRTGLNYGYTF. CDR3 coding DNA: TGTGCCAGCAGTCGTACAGGGCTTAACTATGGCTACACCTTC.

The chain links TRBV9 to TRBJ1-1; 11 bases align to TRBD1. V lost 1 base to trimming and J lost 4 bases; unmatched junction nucleotides: 12. The CDR3 has 18 amino acids. Per germline, CDR1 SGDLS and CDR2 YYNGEE. In DNA, the CDR3 is TGTGCCAGCAGCGTAAAACCCCGGACAGGGGGCTTCGGCACTGAAGCTTTCTTT. The encoded protein is CASSVKPRTGGFGTEAFF.

This rearrangement joins TRBV7-9 to TRBJ1-4; D not certain. Trimming shortened V by 5 bases and J by 2 bases, and 9 bases separated the two germline ends. This CDR3 has 14 residues. Per the germline V gene, CDR1 is SEHNR and CDR2 is FQNEAQ (reference sequence). The CDR3, as DNA: TGTGCCAGCAGCCGCGGGCCGACTAATGAAAAACTGTTTTTT. Protein: CASSRGPTNEKLFF. The full variable domain, rest sourced from reference TRBV7-9 and TRBJ1-4, is DTGVSQNPRHKITKRGQNVTFRCDPISEHNRLYWYRQTLGQGPEFLTYFQNEAQLEKSRLLSDRFSAERPKGSFSTLEIQRTEQGDSAMYLCASSRGPTNEKLFFGSGTQLSVL.

This sequence joins TRBV7-3 and TRBJ2-2; possible D gene TRBD1, 5 bases. The CDR3 is 16 amino acids. V shed 1 base and J shed 2 bases, with 11 bases lying between them. Germline V lookup: CDR1 SGHTA, CDR2 FQGTGA. The CDR3, as DNA: TGTGCCAGCAGCTTAAATGGACACACTAACACCGGGGAGCTGTTTTTT. The encoded protein is CASSLNGHTNTGELFF.

This sequence joins TRBV10-3 and TRBJ1-6, with TRBD1 matching 7 bases. The V gene's germline CDR1 is ENHRY and CDR2 SYGVKD. The CDR3 loop spans 13 amino acids. The V and J ends lost 7 bases and 8 bases, in that order; junction bases with no gene match: 5. CDR3 nucleotides: TGTGCCATCAAAGGGGGCAATGATTCACCCCTCCACTTT. The encoded protein is CAIKGGNDSPLHF.

The chain recombines TRBV5-4 with TRBJ2-1; tentative D call: TRBD2 (5 bases). Germline CDR1 and CDR2: SGHNT and YYREEE (reference sequence). V was shortened by 0 bases and J by 8 bases, with 12 bases between the two germline ends. CDR3 length equals 14 residues. CDR3 residues: CASSLDLASYEQFF. The CDR3 DNA follows: TGTGCCAGCAGCTTGGATTTGGCTAGCTATGAGCAGTTCTTC.

This chain uses TRBV18 with TRBJ2-7, with 10 bases fitting TRBD1. V gave up 4 bases and J gave up 6 bases; unmatched junction bases: 3. The CDR3 spans 13 residues. Germline V gene sequence: CDR1 KGHSH, CDR2 LQKENI. The CDR3, as DNA: TGTGCCAGCTCACAGGGACAGGGGCGCGAGCAGTACTTC. This translates into CASSQGQGREQYF.